This is a list of T cell receptor beta chains from one sample in a study of shared clonotypes between healthy human individuals. Data came from immunoSEQ multiplex PCR; TCRdb stores just in-frame clones and leaves some out. Among about 1 million clones listed, approximately 78% were seen once. The sequenced sample consisted of memory CD4+ T cells from PBMCs. These receptors were collected from a man younger than 35 in good health. Some clones in this sample may be carry-over from other donors' samples. The CDR3 runs from the conserved cysteine through the conserved F or W. The order of the fields is V gene, clone size, J gene, CDR3 protein. The size entry is marked missing in some rows and otherwise reads once, few, many or a size class.

V gene: TRBV28; clone size: .; J gene: TRBJ1-1; CDR3 protein: CASSYTGTGTYTEAFF
V gene: TRBV7-6; clone size: .; J gene: TRBJ2-2; CDR3 protein: CASSPRTSGELFF
V gene: TRBV6-5; clone size: .; J gene: TRBJ1-3; CDR3 protein: CASSYSGFGNTIYF
V gene: TRBV6-6; clone size: once; J gene: TRBJ2-7; CDR3 protein: CASSSGTGAAEQYF
V gene: TRBV5-1; clone size: .; J gene: TRBJ2-7; CDR3 protein: CASSAQAYEQYF
V gene: TRBV6-5; clone size: once; J gene: TRBJ1-2; CDR3 protein: CASSPDSGANYGYTF
V gene: TRBV7-9; clone size: .; J gene: TRBJ2-3; CDR3 protein: CASSIGTGKAQYF
V gene: TRBV20-1; clone size: .; J gene: TRBJ2-1; CDR3 protein: CSAPYNEQFF
V gene: TRBV4-2; clone size: .; J gene: TRBJ2-5; CDR3 protein: CASSQAPGLAGNQETQYF
V gene: TRBV10-3; clone size: few; J gene: TRBJ2-4; CDR3 protein: CAISEGTTAQYF
V gene: TRBV7-6; clone size: .; J gene: TRBJ2-6; CDR3 protein: CASSLSVTGANVLTF